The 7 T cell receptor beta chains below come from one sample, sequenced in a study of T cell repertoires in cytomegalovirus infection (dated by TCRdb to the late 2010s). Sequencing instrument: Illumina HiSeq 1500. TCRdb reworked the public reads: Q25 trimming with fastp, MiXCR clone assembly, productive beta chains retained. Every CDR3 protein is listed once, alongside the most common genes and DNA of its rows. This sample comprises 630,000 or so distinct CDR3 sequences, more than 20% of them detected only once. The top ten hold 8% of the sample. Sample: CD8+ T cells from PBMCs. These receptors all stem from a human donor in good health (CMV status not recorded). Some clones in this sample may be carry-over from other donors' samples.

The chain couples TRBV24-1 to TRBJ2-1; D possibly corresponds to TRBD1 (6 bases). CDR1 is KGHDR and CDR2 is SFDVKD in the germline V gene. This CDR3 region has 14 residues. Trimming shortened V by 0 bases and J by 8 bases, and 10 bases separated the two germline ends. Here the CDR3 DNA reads TGTGCCACCAGTGATTTGAGGTCAGGGGATGAGCAGTTCTTC. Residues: CATSDLRSGDEQFF.

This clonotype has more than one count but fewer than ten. The CDR3 nucleotides are TGTGCTAGTGGTTTGGGGGGTGAGGATGAGCAGTTCTTC. Translated: CASGLGGEDEQFF. This rearrangement joins TRBV12-5 to TRBJ2-1; D gene unclear. The V and J ends lost 1 base and 8 bases respectively, with 9 bases between them. The CDR3 runs 13 residues. Germline V gene sequence: CDR1 LGHNT, CDR2 FRNRAP.

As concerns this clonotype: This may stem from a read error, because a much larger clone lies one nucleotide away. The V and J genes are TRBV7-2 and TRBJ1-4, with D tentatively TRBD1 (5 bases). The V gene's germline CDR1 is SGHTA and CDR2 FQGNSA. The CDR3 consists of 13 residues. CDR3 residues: CASSTTVDENLFF. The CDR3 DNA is TGTGCCAGCAGCACGACAGTTGATGAAAATCTGTTTTTT.

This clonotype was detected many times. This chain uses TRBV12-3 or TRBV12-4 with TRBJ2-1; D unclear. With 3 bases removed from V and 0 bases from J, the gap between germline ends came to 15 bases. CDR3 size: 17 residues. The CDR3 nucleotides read TGTGCCAGCAGTTTTGGGGTGGAGATCAGCTCCTACAATGAGCAGTTCTTC. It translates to CASSFGVEISSYNEQFF.

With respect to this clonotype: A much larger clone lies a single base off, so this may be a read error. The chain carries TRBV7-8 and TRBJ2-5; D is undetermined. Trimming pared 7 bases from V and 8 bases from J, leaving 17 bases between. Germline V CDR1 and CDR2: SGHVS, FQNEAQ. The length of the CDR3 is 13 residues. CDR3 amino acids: CASNSPGGSTQYF. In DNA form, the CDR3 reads TGTGCCAGCAACTCCCCAGGCGGTTCTACCCAGTACTTC.

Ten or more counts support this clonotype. This chain's CDR3 is CASSIGLQGQGIYEQFF. DNA of the CDR3: TGTGCCAGTAGTATAGGACTTCAAGGACAGGGTATCTATGAGCAGTTCTTC. The chain links TRBV19 to TRBJ2-1; TRBD1 agrees at 8 bases. From germline, CDR1 is LNHDA and CDR2 SQIVND (reference sequence). The CDR3 extends over 17 amino acids. The trim removed 1 base at V and 8 bases at J, leaving 13 bases unmatched.

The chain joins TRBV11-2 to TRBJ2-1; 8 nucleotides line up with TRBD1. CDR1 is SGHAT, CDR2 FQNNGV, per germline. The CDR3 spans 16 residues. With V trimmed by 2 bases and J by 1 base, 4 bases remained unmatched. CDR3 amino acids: CASSLRRQGSYNEQFF. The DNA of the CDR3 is TGTGCCAGCAGCTTACGTCGACAGGGGTCCTACAATGAGCAGTTCTTC.